This T cell receptor beta chain was captured by sequencing in a study of T cell responses to AZD1222 COVID-19 vaccine. Looking at the study overall: Second doses that came at about 4 or about 12 weeks were put together. Regarding the study as a whole: Two AZD1222 administrations were followed by greater Spike-specific TCR breadth and depth.

Germline V gives CDR1 SNHLY, CDR2 FYNNEI. The length of the CDR3 is 20 residues. The ends lost 1 base at V and 2 bases at J; junction bases unmatched: 12. Generated by immunoSEQ multiplex PCR, the TCRdb table keeps only in-frame clones and is missing some. Of about 130,000 clones in the sample, under 95% are singletons; the top ten hold 1.5% to 2%. In the case of this clone: The target antigen is unknown.

The specimen was peripheral blood, collected on day 0 of AZD1222 vaccination. The chain couples TRBV2 to TRBJ2-1, with 12 positions matching TRBD2. The origin of this receptor is an adult in good health. The CDR3 sequence: CASSEGELAGGLPPYNEQFF. For the CDR3, the DNA is TGTGCCAGCAGTGAAGGTGAACTAGCGGGGGGACTACCTCCCTACAATGAGCAGTTCTTC.